This TCR beta chain came from a study of blood T cell repertoires in COVID-19. Background on the study: Whether acute or convalescent, the COVID-19 samples came from the United States, Italy and Spain.

The CDR3 totals 15 residues. The germline CDR1 and CDR2 sequences are SGHRS and YFSETQ. V gave up 4 bases and J gave up 1 base, with 14 bases separating them. In the original processing: From reference gene primer amplification, estimates of nucleated cell counts were derived. Method: immunoSEQ multiplex PCR; TCRdb's copy keeps in-frame clones and lacks some. The V and J calls and the clone size are those of that table, but D and trimming were determined from the DNA. The sample yields approximately 70,000 clones, roughly 84% seen once. V is TRBV5-1 and J is TRBJ2-5; no definite D call. What was sequenced was peripheral blood. This clonotype was obtained from an older woman with acute or convalescent COVID-19. In DNA form, the CDR3 reads TGCGCCAGCAGCCTTAAAAATGGCCTCCAAGAGACCCAGTACTTC. Translating it yields CASSLKNGLQETQYF.